A selection of T cell receptor beta chains follows, all from one sample in a study of T cell changes during pregnancy in multiple sclerosis. Measured with immunoSEQ multiplex PCR; TCRdb has only the in-frame clones, and not every one. The sample lists over 35,000 clones, 85% to 95% occurring once. Sample: peripheral blood. These receptors were taken from a female donor with multiple sclerosis, enrolled in a pregnancy study. Each CDR3 is given with its conserved first and last residue. Each record gives: J gene, D gene, V gene, clone size, CDR3 DNA, CDR3 protein. D genes are given only for firm matches. Size is omitted from some rows. Given values are once, few, many or a class for expanded clones.

TRBJ2-2 | . | TRBV6-1 | . | TGTGCCAGCAGTGATCCTCCCGGGGAGCTGTTTTTT | CASSDPPGELFF
TRBJ1-4 | TRBD1 | TRBV5-6 | . | TGTGCCAGCAGCTTATTCCGGACAGGGGGCCATGAAAAACTGTTTTTT | CASSLFRTGGHEKLFF
TRBJ1-1 | TRBD1 | TRBV5-5 | . | TGTGCCAGCACCTTGGGACAGAAGCTCACTGAAGCTTTCTTT | CASTLGQKLTEAFF
TRBJ1-1 | . | TRBV12-5 | . | TGTGCTAGTGGTTTGGCGGCAGGGGTTTTGGACACTGAAGCTTTCTTT | CASGLAAGVLDTEAFF
TRBJ2-1 | . | TRBV10-3 | . | TGTGCCATCACAGGAGAAGCGAGGGTCCCAAATGAGCAGTTCTTC | CAITGEARVPNEQFF
TRBJ1-5 | . | TRBV4-1 | few | TGCGCCAGCAGCCATTTCGGGGATCGGGCTCAGCCCCAGCATTTT | CASSHFGDRAQPQHF
TRBJ2-3 | . | TRBV5-5 | . | TGTGCCAGCAGCTTGGAGGTGAGCACAGATACGCAGTATTTT | CASSLEVSTDTQYF
TRBJ2-1 | TRBD1 | TRBV19 | . | TGTGCCAGTAGTAAACCCCCCGGGACAGGGAACCCGAGGAGCTCCTACAATGAGCAGTTCTTC | CASSKPPGTGNPRSSYNEQFF
TRBJ1-3 | . | TRBV7-8 | . | TGTGCCAGCAGCTTAGCGGCCGCTGGGGGAGGAAACACCATATATTTT | CASSLAAAGGGNTIYF
TRBJ2-7 | TRBD2 | TRBV27 | once | TGTGCCAGCAGTCCCGGCCGCGGGGGGTACGAGCAGTACTTC | CASSPGRGGYEQYF
TRBJ1-3 | . | TRBV13 | . | TGTGCCAGCAGCTTGCGGTCGGGCATCTCTGGAAACACCATATATTTT | CASSLRSGISGNTIYF
TRBJ2-5 | TRBD2 | TRBV9 | . | TGTGCCAGCAGCGTAGGAGGATCCCGGGAGGAGGAGACCCAGTACTTC | CASSVGGSREEETQYF
TRBJ2-4 | TRBD1 | TRBV4-3 | . | TGCGCCAGCAGCCAGGGACAGGGGGCTGTCAAAAACATTCAGTACTTC | CASSQGQGAVKNIQYF
TRBJ1-2 | . | TRBV27 | . | TGTGCCAGCAGTTTATCACGCTCCTCAGTTCCCTATGGCTACACCTTC | CASSLSRSSVPYGYTF
TRBJ2-3 | . | TRBV5-1 | . | TGCGCCAGCAGCTTGACGCAAACAGATACGCAGTATTTT | CASSLTQTDTQYF
TRBJ2-2 | . | TRBV6-1 | . | TGTGCCAGCAGTGTGTCTAAACGGACGAACACCGGGGAGCTGTTTTTT | CASSVSKRTNTGELFF
TRBJ1-2 | . | TRBV21-1 | once | TGTGCCAGCAGCAAAGATAACAGGACAGGGGACTATGGCTACACCTTC | CASSKDNRTGDYGYTF
TRBJ2-7 | TRBD2 | TRBV5-1 | . | TGCGCCAGCAGCCTCCCCGGGACTAGCGGCTCCTACGAGCAGTACTTC | CASSLPGTSGSYEQYF
TRBJ1-4 | . | TRBV5-5 | . | TGTGCCAGCAGCTTGGTAGAGACCGGGCGTGGTGAAAAACTGTTTTTT | CASSLVETGRGEKLFF
TRBJ2-5 | . | TRBV18 | . | TGTGCCAGCTCGCTACGGACTAAAGAGACCCAGTACTTC | CASSLRTKETQYF
TRBJ2-7 | . | TRBV5-1 | once | TGCGCCAGCAGCTTGTCGGTGGGGCCCTACGAGCAGTACTTC | CASSLSVGPYEQYF
TRBJ2-7 | . | TRBV18 | . | TGTGCCAGCTCACCTTTATACAGGGACGAGCAGTACTTC | CASSPLYRDEQYF
TRBJ2-5 | . | TRBV7-2 | . | TGTGCCAGCAGCTTAGCATACTATCACCAAGAGACCCAGTACTTC | CASSLAYYHQETQYF
TRBJ2-5 | TRBD2 | TRBV7-2 | . | TGTGCCAGCAGCTTAGTTCCATCGACTAGCGTTCAAGAGACCCAGTACTTC | CASSLVPSTSVQETQYF
TRBJ1-1 | . | TRBV11-1 | . | TGTGCCAGCAGCCCGATCCCCGAGGGCAGTTTGAACACTGAAGCTTTCTTT | CASSPIPEGSLNTEAFF
TRBJ2-3 | . | TRBV5-1 | . | TGCGCCAGCAGCTTGGAGGTGGTAGATACGCAGTATTTT | CASSLEVVDTQYF
TRBJ2-2 | . | TRBV9 | . | TGTGCCAGCAGCGTAACACCCACCGGGGAGCTGTTTTTT | CASSVTPTGELFF
TRBJ1-1 | TRBD1 | TRBV29-1 | once | TGCAGCGTTGTGACAGGGGTTAGCACTGAAGCTTTCTTT | CSVVTGVSTEAFF
TRBJ2-3 | . | TRBV11-2 | . | TGTGCCAGCAGCTTAGGCAGGGAAGTAATTGGCGCCGCAGATACGCAGTATTTT | CASSLGREVIGAADTQYF
TRBJ2-1 | . | TRBV30 | . | TGTGCCTGGACCCCCGGGCCCGTCAATGAGCAGTTCTTC | CAWTPGPVNEQFF
TRBJ2-5 | TRBD1 | TRBV30 | . | TGTGCCTGGCAAAGCATTCCCGGGACAGGGGAAATCCAAGAGACCCAGTACTTC | CAWQSIPGTGEIQETQYF
TRBJ2-1 | . | TRBV5-6 | . | TGTGCCAGCAGCTTTCGGGGATACTCCTACAATGAGCAGTTCTTC | CASSFRGYSYNEQFF
TRBJ2-7 | TRBD1 | TRBV27 | . | TGTGCCAGCAGGCCGACAGGGGGCAGCTACGAGCAGTACTTC | CASRPTGGSYEQYF
TRBJ2-5 | . | TRBV11-2 | . | TGTGCCAGCAGCTTCGTCGGCAGGCAAGAGACCCAGTACTTC | CASSFVGRQETQYF
TRBJ2-1 | . | TRBV9 | . | TGTGCCAGCAGCGTAGCGGGCGAGAGCTCCTACAATGAGCAGTTCTTC | CASSVAGESSYNEQFF
TRBJ2-2 | . | TRBV7-2 | . | TGTGCCAGCAGCTTATCTCCCGGTAGGGAGATTACCGGGGAGCTGTTTTTT | CASSLSPGREITGELFF
TRBJ2-1 | TRBD1 | TRBV27 | once | TGTGCCAGCAGTACCCGGGACAGGTCAAACAATGAGCAGTTCTTC | CASSTRDRSNNEQFF
TRBJ2-7 | . | TRBV25-1 | . | TGTGCCAGCAGTGACCCCGGCAGGGACTCCTACGAGCAGTACTTC | CASSDPGRDSYEQYF
TRBJ1-5 | TRBD1 | TRBV18 | once | TGTGCCAGCTCGGGACTAGACAGGGGGCAATTTAGCAATCAGCCCCAGCATTTT | CASSGLDRGQFSNQPQHF
TRBJ1-5 | TRBD1 | TRBV4-1 | . | TGCGCCAGCAGCCAAGCCCTCACAAGGGGGCAGGAGGGCAATCAGCCCCAGCATTTT | CASSQALTRGQEGNQPQHF
TRBJ2-3 | . | TRBV7-9 | . | TGTGCCAGCAGCCTTAGCAGGGTCGGGACAGATACGCAGTATTTT | CASSLSRVGTDTQYF
TRBJ1-2 | . | TRBV9 | . | TGTGCCAGCAGCGTAGGCCCGACTAACTATGGCTACACCTTC | CASSVGPTNYGYTF
TRBJ2-7 | . | TRBV28 | . | TGTGCCAGCAGTTTCGGTAGGTGGACACACTCCTACGAGCAGTACTTC | CASSFGRWTHSYEQYF
TRBJ1-2 | . | TRBV29-1 | . | TGCAGCGTTGTTCAGGACGACAGACCCTATGGCTACACCTTC | CSVVQDDRPYGYTF
TRBJ2-1 | . | TRBV7-3 | . | TGTGCCAGCAGTCCGCAAGGGGGCTACAATGAGCAGTTCTTC | CASSPQGGYNEQFF
TRBJ2-7 | TRBD1 | TRBV18 | . | TGTGCCAGCTCAAAGCAGGGGGACGAGCAGTACTTC | CASSKQGDEQYF
TRBJ2-4 | . | TRBV6-1 | . | TGTGCCAGCTCATGGGGTGGGACACCTTCCTTC | CASSWGGTPSF
TRBJ1-1 | TRBD1 | TRBV29-1 | . | TGCAGCGTTGAGAGGACAGGGGGCGTCCTGAACACTGAAGCTTTCTTT | CSVERTGGVLNTEAFF
TRBJ2-6 | TRBD2 | TRBV10-2 | . | TGCGCCAGCAGAGGACTAGCGGGAGTCGCCTCTGGGGCCAACGTCCTGACTTTC | CASRGLAGVASGANVLTF
TRBJ1-1 | TRBD1 | TRBV19 | . | TGTGCCAGTAGTTTCGGGACAGGGGGCACGGACACTGAAGCTTTCTTT | CASSFGTGGTDTEAFF
TRBJ1-2 | . | TRBV6-1 | once | TGTGCCAGCAGCCTCGACGACCCGTCGGATGGCTACACCTTC | CASSLDDPSDGYTF
TRBJ1-5 | TRBD1 | TRBV6-4 | medium-sized | TGTGCCAGCAGTGACGGGACAGGGGGTCAGCCCCAGCATTTT | CASSDGTGGQPQHF
TRBJ2-2 | . | TRBV7-2 | . | TGTGCCAGCAGCAAAACCGGGACTTATAACACCGGGGAGCTGTTTTTT | CASSKTGTYNTGELFF
TRBJ2-7 | TRBD1 | TRBV4-2 | few | TGTGCCAGCAGCCAAGCTCTTCGGGACAGTTCCTACGAGCAGTACTTC | CASSQALRDSSYEQYF